The 24 T cell receptor beta chains below all came from one sample that was sequenced in a study of cytomegalovirus exposure and HLA in healthy donors. The PCR had 60 Vbeta and 13 Jbeta primers. Method: immunoSEQ multiplex PCR; TCRdb's copy keeps in-frame clones and lacks some. The repertoire holds 85,000 to 100,000 clones, with just under 70% as singletons. Material for sequencing was PBMCs. The receptors originated from a man aged 50 to 60 in good health and CMV-seronegative.

This clone has just a few counts. Within the sample, other DNA sequences also encode this same CDR3. J is TRBJ1-5 and V is TRBV2, with 7 bases identical to TRBD1. Trimming at V came to 4 bases and at J to 4 bases, leaving 1 base not matched to a gene. The CDR3 runs to 13 residues. In germline, CDR1 is SNHLY, CDR2 FYNNEI. The CDR3, as DNA: TGTGCCAGCAGTGGGGACAGTAATCAGCCCCAGCATTTT. Amino acids: CASSGDSNQPQHF.

The chain is built from TRBV9 and TRBJ2-2, with D possibly TRBD1 on 6 matching bases. The CDR3 runs to 15 residues. Trimming shortened V by 0 bases and J by 4 bases, and 10 bases separated the two germline ends. Germline lookup yields CDR1 SGDLS and CDR2 YYNGEE. The CDR3 nucleotides are TGTGCCAGCAGCGTAGGACAGGACTTCACCGGGGAGCTGTTTTTT. Protein product: CASSVGQDFTGELFF.

This chain joins TRBV10-3 and TRBJ1-4; D not resolved. The CDR3 has 14 amino acids. The germline V gene has CDR1 ENHRY and CDR2 SYGVKD. The V end lost 0 bases, the J end lost 3 bases, and 5 bases lay between the germline ends. The CDR3 nucleotides read TGTGCCATCAGTGAGTCGAGGGCTAATGAAAAACTGTTTTTT. Translating gives CAISESRANEKLFF.

The chain employs TRBV7-2 and TRBJ1-4, with TRBD1 identical over 7 bases. CDR3 length: 15 residues. CDR1 is SGHTA, CDR2 FQGNSA, per germline. J lost 11 bases, V lost 5 bases, and 14 bases had no gene match. CDR3 nucleotides: TGTGCCAGCAGCCAGATGACAGGGCCACATGGGAAACTGTTTTTT. Protein: CASSQMTGPHGKLFF. Full variable domain (remainder filled in from reference TRBV7-2 and TRBJ1-4): GAGVSQSPSNKVTEKGKDVELRCDPISGHTALYWYRQSLGQGLEFLIYFQGNSAPDKSGLPSDRFSAERTGGSVSTLTIQRTQQEDSAVYLCASSQMTGPHGKLFFGSGTQLSVL.

The CDR3 loop reads CASSAYRGSNQPQHF. Here the CDR3 DNA reads TGTGCCAGCAGCGCCTACAGGGGTAGCAATCAGCCCCAGCATTTT. The chain recombines TRBV5-6 with TRBJ1-5; TRBD1 matches at 7 bases. J lost 0 bases, V lost 4 bases, and 4 bases had no gene match. Germline loops: CDR1 SGHDT, CDR2 YYEEEE. The CDR3 is made up of 15 amino acids.

The CDR3 region is CASSWTGVYGYTF. In DNA, the CDR3 is TGTGCCAGCAGCTGGACAGGCGTCTATGGCTACACCTTC. The rearrangement joins TRBV7-9 to TRBJ1-2, with 7 nucleotides matching TRBD1. The CDR3 runs to 13 residues. V lost 4 bases, J lost 4 bases, and 3 bases stayed unmatched. The germline CDR1 and CDR2 sequences are SEHNR and FQNEAQ (reference sequence).

This chain links TRBV4-1 with TRBJ1-2; D not certain. CDR3 length: 14 amino acids. Germline lookup yields CDR1 MGHRA and CDR2 YSYEKL. V was cut by 0 bases and J by 5 bases, with 10 bases left in between. CDR3 DNA sequence: TGCGCCAGCAGCCAAGATTACAGATTATATGGCTACACCTTC. Translated: CASSQDYRLYGYTF.

Written as DNA, the CDR3 is TGTGCCAGCAGCTTGGGGGGCCTTCTAGCCAAAAACATTCAGTACTTC. Its protein product is CASSLGGLLAKNIQYF. The chain employs TRBV5-4 and TRBJ2-4; maybe TRBD1 (5 bases). The CDR3 consists of 16 residues. Trimming pared 0 bases from V and 0 bases from J, leaving 10 bases between. The germline gives CDR1 SGHNT, CDR2 YYREEE (reference sequence).

The rearrangement uses TRBV5-1 and TRBJ2-7; TRBD1 matches at 11 bases. There are 13 residues in the CDR3. V was clipped by 4 bases and J by 7 bases; unmatched bases: 4. The germline CDR1 and CDR2 sequences are SGHRS and YFSETQ. CDR3 in DNA: TGCGCCAGCAGCCTGGGACAGGGGGGAGAGCAGTACTTC. Amino acid sequence: CASSLGQGGEQYF. The variable domain in full, with the rest retrieved from reference TRBV5-1 and TRBJ2-7, is KAGVTQTPRYLIKTRGQQVTLSCSPISGHRSVSWYQQTPGQGLQFLFEYFSETQRNKGNFPGRFSGRQFSNSRSEMNVSTLELGDSALYLCASSLGQGGEQYFGPGTRLTVT.

This clone was recorded only once. V gene TRBV6-6 combines with J gene TRBJ1-1; no clear D gene. Germline CDR1 MNHNY, CDR2 SVGAGI (reference sequence). V shed 4 bases and J shed 5 bases, with 5 bases lying between them. CDR3 size: 11 residues. CDR3 sequence reads: CASSSRTEAFF. As DNA, the CDR3 is TGTGCCAGCAGTTCCAGAACTGAAGCTTTCTTT.

The rearrangement uses TRBV28 and TRBJ2-7; D gene uncertain. The V gene's germline CDR1 is MDHEN and CDR2 SYDVKM. The CDR3 runs 12 residues. V was shortened by 2 bases and J by 5 bases, with 7 bases between the two germline ends. The CDR3 DNA sequence: TGTGCCAGCAGTTTAACAGTGAACGAGCAGTACTTC. It is translated as CASSLTVNEQYF.

On this clone itself: This likely comes from a read error, as the CDR3 has no conserved phenylalanine or tryptophan at its end. The rearrangement uses TRBV5-1 and TRBJ1-4, with a possible D match to TRBD1 (6 bases). V was cut by 0 bases and J by 3 bases, with 9 bases left in between. The germline V gene has CDR1 SGHRS and CDR2 YFSETQ. This CDR3 has 15 amino acids. The CDR3 nucleotides read TGCGCCAGCAGCTTGGCTCCAGGGGCTAATGAAAAACTGTTTGTT. This translates into CASSLAPGANEKLFV.

This clone is a singleton in its sample. The rearrangement joins TRBV19 to TRBJ1-4; D may be TRBD1 (6 bases). V was pared by 7 bases and J by 7 bases, with 19 bases between. The CDR3 runs 15 residues. Germline V gives CDR1 LNHDA, CDR2 SQIVND (reference sequence). The CDR3 sequence is CASNNPQGSGEKLFF. DNA for the CDR3: TGTGCCAGTAATAACCCACAGGGAAGCGGTGAAAAACTGTTTTTT.

There are a few counts of this clone. This chain links TRBV9 with TRBJ2-3; D is possibly TRBD2 (5 bases). Trimming took 3 bases from V and 2 from J, leaving 13 bases between them. The CDR3 is 15 amino acids. In germline, CDR1 is SGDLS, CDR2 YYNGEE. In DNA form, the CDR3 reads TGTGCCAGCAGCGAAAAGCGGACTGACACAGATACGCAGTATTTT. This translates into CASSEKRTDTDTQYF.

CDR3 region: CASSLASGAVETQYF. The CDR3 region has the DNA TGCGCCAGCAGCTTGGCTAGCGGGGCCGTGGAGACCCAGTACTTC. V and J are TRBV5-1 and TRBJ2-5, with 9 nucleotides matching TRBD2. The germline V gene has CDR1 SGHRS and CDR2 YFSETQ. The V segment lost 0 bases and the J segment 5 bases; nucleotides outside the gene matches: 5. The CDR3 has 15 amino acids.

This chain joins TRBV5-1 and TRBJ1-4; the D gene is possibly TRBD1 (5 bases). V was clipped by 4 bases and J by 3 bases, with 16 bases between them. CDR3 length: 16 amino acids. Germline values: CDR1 SGHRS, CDR2 YFSETQ. CDR3 nucleotides: TGCGCCAGCAGCCTAACCCCAGGGATAGCTAATGAAAAACTGTTTTTT. Translating gives CASSLTPGIANEKLFF. Full variable domain (missing parts from reference TRBV5-1 and TRBJ1-4): KAGVTQTPRYLIKTRGQQVTLSCSPISGHRSVSWYQQTPGQGLQFLFEYFSETQRNKGNFPGRFSGRQFSNSRSEMNVSTLELGDSALYLCASSLTPGIANEKLFFGSGTQLSVL.

The genes are TRBV6-1 and TRBJ2-5; D is ambiguous. V lost 0 bases and J 5 bases, leaving 10 bases between the germline ends. Germline assignment: CDR1 MNHNS and CDR2 SASEGT. This CDR3 comprises 14 residues. The CDR3 DNA is TGTGCCAGCAGTGAAGCTCCAGGCCACGAGACCCAGTACTTC. It is translated as CASSEAPGHETQYF.

This clone was recorded a few times. The genes are TRBV19 and TRBJ2-2; 8 positions match TRBD1. The junction had 7 bases not matched to a gene; V was cut back by 4 bases and J by 3 bases. CDR1 and CDR2 (germline): LNHDA, SQIVND (reference sequence). The length of the CDR3 is 16 residues. CDR3 sequence: CASSNDGQGYTGELFF. The CDR3 coding sequence is TGTGCCAGTAGTAACGACGGACAGGGATACACCGGGGAGCTGTTTTTT.

This chain connects TRBV5-4 to TRBJ2-3; TRBD2 matches 11 bases. This CDR3 region has 16 residues. J lost 2 bases, V lost 4 bases, and 6 bases had no gene match. The V gene's germline CDR1 is SGHNT and CDR2 YYREEE (reference sequence). The CDR3, as DNA: TGTGCCAGCAGCCGTGGGACTAGCGGATACACAGATACGCAGTATTTT. Translating it yields CASSRGTSGYTDTQYF.

This chain joins TRBV4-3 and TRBJ1-2; 9 bases agree with TRBD1. CDR3 length: 16 amino acids. The J segment lost 7 bases and the V segment lost 4 bases, leaving 13 bases of the junction unmatched. The germline V gene has CDR1 LGHNA and CDR2 YSLEER. CDR3 in amino acids: CASSPSSSQGAGGYTF. The CDR3 bases are TGCGCCAGCAGCCCAAGCTCGTCACAGGGGGCCGGTGGCTACACCTTC.

This sequence joins TRBV19 and TRBJ2-3, with unresolved D. CDR1 is LNHDA, CDR2 SQIVND, per germline (reference sequence). V was pared by 3 bases and J by 3 bases, with 7 bases between. CDR3 length: 13 residues. In nucleotides, the CDR3 is TGTGCCAGTAGTATCGCGGCAACAGATACGCAGTATTTT. This sequence encodes CASSIAATDTQYF.

In this sample, this clone turned up a few times. This sequence joins TRBV13 and TRBJ1-1, with TRBD1 identical over 8 bases. V was clipped by 3 bases and J by 5 bases; unmatched bases: 8. CDR3 size: 15 residues. Per germline, CDR1 PRHDT and CDR2 FYEKMQ (reference sequence). CDR3 DNA sequence: TGTGCCAGCAGCTTCCAGGGGGCGAGAAGTACTGAAGCTTTCTTT. This translates into CASSFQGARSTEAFF. The full variable domain, with the rest looked up from reference TRBV13 and TRBJ1-1, is AAGVIQSPRHLIKEKRETATLKCYPIPRHDTVYWYQQGPGQDPQFLISFYEKMQSDKGSIPDRFSAQQFSDYHSELNMSSLELGDSALYFCASSFQGARSTEAFFGQGTRLTVV.

On this clone: This sample also contains other DNA sequences that code for the same CDR3. V gene TRBV5-6 combines with J gene TRBJ2-7, with 9 bases that match TRBD2. Germline CDR1 reads SGHDT; CDR2 reads YYEEEE. V was pared by 0 bases and J by 2 bases, with 3 bases of the junction left unmatched. The CDR3 length is 15 residues. CDR3 bases: TGTGCCAGCAGCTTGGGTCTAGCGGGGCCCTACGAGCAGTACGTC. Translating it yields CASSLGLAGPYEQYV.

The rearrangement joins TRBV7-9 to TRBJ2-5; D gene uncertain. In germline, CDR1 is SEHNR, CDR2 FQNEAQ (reference sequence). CDR3 length: 15 amino acids. Trimming took 1 base from V and 4 from J, leaving 13 bases between them. The CDR3 coding sequence is TGTGCCAGCAGCTTAGTGGTGCGATCCGGAGAGACCCAGTACTTC. As protein: CASSLVVRSGETQYF.